This T cell receptor beta chain was sequenced in a study of T cell responses to AZD1222 COVID-19 vaccine (TCRdb year 2021). Background for the entire study: AZD1222 recipients whose second dose came at about 4 weeks and those whose second dose came at about 12 weeks were combined into one group, since spike-specific TCR depth and breadth did not differ between the two schedules. TCR sequencing was performed for 230 to 250 trial participants, of whom some 200 were given two doses of AZD1222 and approximately 26 were given two doses of MenACWY control vaccine. Trial participants were enrolled by age into subgroups of 18-55, 56-69 and 70-plus years, and around 150, 28 and 57 TCR-sequenced participants, respectively, were included in these subgroups.

The CDR3 regions of human TCRbeta chains were subjected to immunosequencing. The paper's data handling went like this. TCRs in the repertoires were matched against a reference library of SARS-CoV-2-specific TCRs that had been generated with the MIRA antigen-specificity platform. Breadth meant the fraction of unique TCRs that were SARS-CoV-2-associated, whereas depth meant the fraction of total T cells that were SARS-CoV-2-associated. Using the MIRA data, each spike-specific TCR was mapped to the spike region that the TCR reacts to and placed in a CD4 or CD8 class. Log10-transformed breadth and depth values were compared by one-way ANOVA with Sidak's multiple comparisons tests. Not all clones reach the TCRdb copy of this immuneACCESS table, which keeps in-frame sequences only. Checked studies attribute under half of the gap to unresolved V genes and leave the rest unexplained. Clone size and the V and J calls come from that table; the DNA yielded D and trimming. For this sample there are 100,000 to 150,000 clones; 88% appear just once. Together, the top ten hold under 4.5% of the sample.

The meaning of the sample's time point label: baseline before first vaccination. Vaccinee samples were obtained from the UK trials COV001 and COV002, which included a single-blind randomized controlled phase 2/3 trial of AZD1222 (ChAdOx1 nCoV-19) in healthy adults. For TCRbeta chain sequencing, PBMC samples from trial participants were taken at day 0 and at day 28 after the second dose. Results and caveats for the whole study, not just this receptor: A significant rise in spike-specific TCR breadth and depth was observed after two AZD1222 doses relative to day 0 and relative to MenACWY recipients. Reportedly, almost half of the unique spike-specific TCRs recognized epitopes lying outside the regions that are mutated in the B.1.351 and B.1.1.7 variants. The vaccine-associated CD4 TCRs covered the entire spike protein, and the dominant responses fell in regions 160-218 and 743-854. The 56-69-year group was small, and its depth increase did not reach significance, likely because of low power. Participants were mostly white British and included more females than males, and it was suggested by the authors that clonal diversity may have been underestimated. Conclusions about previously exposed vaccinees were limited because only 5 or 6 AZD1222 recipients were SARS-CoV-2 seropositive at baseline. Because no day 14 peak-response samples were available, repertoires were characterized only after the peak T cell response.

About this clone: No antigen is known for it. Base qualities were left out, and no much larger clone turns up one base away. Different DNA sequences within this sample yield the same CDR3.

Per the germline V gene, SGHDN is the CDR1 and FVKESK is the CDR2. The junction shows trimming of 6 bases on V and 0 bases on J, plus 3 bases between the germline ends. The CDR3 starts with the cysteine, ends with the phenylalanine, and has 11 residues. The only DNA kept is the CDR3, 33 bases in frame from the first base. This clonotype was sampled from an adult in good health. Rearrangement joined TRBV14 to TRBJ2-7, with no D gene named confidently. This material consisted of peripheral blood, taken on day 0 of AZD1222 vaccination. CDR3 sequence: CASSLSYEQYF. The DNA reads as follows: TGTGCCAGCAGTCTCTCCTACGAGCAGTACTTC.